Below, 5 T cell receptor beta chains from the same sample are listed, as sequenced in a study of T-cell reconstitution after alpha-beta-depleted transplantation in children. Unique molecular identifiers tagged the TCRbeta library. TCRdb ran MiXCR on the PCR reads and lists one entry per CDR3 protein. The profile covers 300,000 to 400,000 distinct CDR3 sequences, with 16% appearing a single time and around 43% taken by the ten largest. The sample was PBMCs, mostly from graft donor cells, taken 360 days after TCRalphabeta/CD19-depleted stem cell transplant. These receptors were taken from a male patient between 2 and 10 years old who had a stem cell transplant for acute lymphoblastic leukemia, so the T cells may come from the graft donor.

The V gene is TRBV18, the J gene TRBJ2-3; 9 positions agree with TRBD2. Per germline, CDR1 KGHSH and CDR2 LQKENI. This CDR3 region has 17 residues. Unmatched junction bases numbered 10, after V lost 3 bases and J lost 3 bases. CDR3 region: CASSPPRGTSGTDTQYF. DNA of the CDR3: TGTGCCAGCTCACCGCCACGGGGCACTAGCGGGACAGATACGCAGTATTTT.

This clonotype was seen a handful of times. The chain joins TRBV20-1 to TRBJ2-7; TRBD1 is a possible D gene (6 bases). In germline, CDR1 is DFQATT, CDR2 SNEGSKA (reference sequence). Trimming pared 3 bases from V and 2 bases from J, leaving 11 bases between. The CDR3 length is 13 residues. The CDR3: CSASLQGTYEQYF. CDR3 coding DNA: TGCAGTGCTAGTTTACAGGGAACCTACGAGCAGTACTTC.

The chain combines TRBV4-1 with TRBJ2-3, with D perhaps given as TRBD1 or TRBD2 (5 bases each). With 4 bases removed from V and 4 bases from J, the gap between germline ends came to 15 bases. Germline values: CDR1 MGHRA, CDR2 YSYEKL. CDR3 length: 15 amino acids. The CDR3 sequence is CASSRGAGLADTQYF. CDR3 sequence (DNA): TGCGCCAGCAGCCGGGGAGCAGGGCTGGCAGATACGCAGTATTTT.

This clonotype has at least ten counts. The chain is built from TRBV4-1 and TRBJ1-1; D is perhaps TRBD1 (5 bases). Germline CDR1 MGHRA, CDR2 YSYEKL. The CDR3 runs 14 residues. The V gene lost 5 bases and the J gene lost 9 bases, with 19 bases spanning the gap. The CDR3 region has the DNA TGCGCCAGCAGCGAAAGAGTCGGGACTAAGAAAGCTTTCTTT. The encoded protein is CASSERVGTKKAFF.

This chain connects TRBV11-1 to TRBJ2-2; 10 nucleotides match TRBD2. This CDR3 is built from 18 residues. Germline V lookup: CDR1 SGHAT, CDR2 FQDESV (reference sequence). Trimming cost V 1 base and J 5 bases; bases outside gene matches: 10. For the CDR3, the DNA is TGTGCCAGCAGCTTAGTTAGGTCTAGCGGGAGAGGAACCGGGGAGCTGTTTTTT. Translation: CASSLVRSSGRGTGELFF.